Each of the 4 T cell receptor beta chains below was sequenced from the same sample in a study of regulatory T cells in long-lasting Graves disease. The time point denotes: newly diagnosed GD, antithyroid drugs for less than 3 months. PBMC-extracted RNA yielded the TCR library. TCR beta libraries were built with iRepertoire HTBI primers and Arm-PCR of CDR3 regions. Each CDR3 protein is one row after TCRdb ran MiXCR on the multiplex PCR reads. Of 520,000 or so distinct CDR3 sequences listed, around 12% are singletons. These same records also appear under a second study, on T cells in Graves' hyperthyroidism and ophthalmopathy.

Source: peripheral blood mononuclear cells (PBMCs), taken at new diagnosis, from a patient treated with antithyroid drugs. These receptors all come from a woman under 40 with Graves disease.

This chain joins TRBV9 and TRBJ2-6; no clear D gene. V gave up 3 bases and J gave up 4 bases, with 14 bases separating them. Per germline, CDR1 SGDLS and CDR2 YYNGEE. The CDR3 spans 16 residues. The CDR3 is CASSGRLGKGANVLTF. CDR3 nucleotide sequence: TGTGCCAGCAGCGGTCGGTTGGGTAAGGGGGCCAACGTCCTGACTTTC. Full variable domain (rest looked up from reference TRBV9 and TRBJ2-6): DSGVTQTPKHLITATGQRVTLRCSPRSGDLSVYWYQQSLDQGLQFLIQYYNGEERAKGNILERFSAQQFPDLHSELNLSSLELGDSALYFCASSGRLGKGANVLTFGAGSRLTVL.

This clonotype was recorded at least ten times. The J gene is TRBJ2-3, the V gene TRBV5-1, with TRBD1 as a possible D gene (7 bases). Germline V gene data show CDR1 as SGHRS and CDR2 as YFSETQ. The CDR3 consists of 15 residues. Trimming pared 7 bases from V and 2 bases from J, leaving 17 bases between. DNA of the CDR3: TGCGCCAGCGGGGGGACAGCGACCTCCACAGATACGCAGTATTTT. As protein: CASGGTATSTDTQYF. The full variable domain, its missing parts supplied by reference TRBV5-1 and TRBJ2-3, is KAGVTQTPRYLIKTRGQQVTLSCSPISGHRSVSWYQQTPGQGLQFLFEYFSETQRNKGNFPGRFSGRQFSNSRSEMNVSTLELGDSALYLCASGGTATSTDTQYFGPGTRLTVL.

As regards this clonotype: Possible read error: a much larger clone is one base away. The chain uses TRBV30 and TRBJ2-1; tentative D call: TRBD1 (6 bases). The CDR3 runs to 13 residues. Germline loops: CDR1 GTSNPN, CDR2 SVGIG (reference sequence). In DNA form, the CDR3 reads TGTACCTGGGGGCTCACGGACAGAAGTGAGCAGTTCTTC. Translated: CTWGLTDRSEQFF.

This clonotype was recorded many times. The gene calls are TRBV7-9 and TRBJ2-7; 8 nucleotides match TRBD2. Germline trimming cut 7 bases from V and 6 bases from J; bases unmatched to any gene: 8. The CDR3 spans 13 residues. The germline V gene encodes CDR1 SEHNR and CDR2 FQNEAQ (reference sequence). CDR3: CASTPSGGTEQYF. DNA of the CDR3: TGTGCCAGCACCCCCTCGGGAGGGACCGAGCAGTACTTC.